The present TCR beta chain was sequenced within a study of regulatory T cells in long-lasting Graves disease. This clonotype was recorded at least ten times. iRepertoire HTBI primers and Arm-PCR of CDR3 regions built TCR beta libraries. From the multiplex PCR reads, TCRdb called clonotypes with MiXCR, one entry per CDR3 protein. The sample shows approximately 270,000 distinct CDR3 sequences, about 20% of them seen only once. V was clipped by 4 bases and J by 0 bases, with 7 bases between them. The CDR3 sequence is 14 residues long. Documented time point: newly diagnosed GD, antithyroid drugs for less than 3 months. PBMCs provided the RNA from which the TCR library was made. In this cohort, patients came from an endocrinology department located in Xi'an, China. This sample also appeared in a second study, on T cells in Graves' hyperthyroidism and ophthalmopathy. That source reports: Onset of ophthalmopathy came a median roughly 6 months after the model predicted it.

The clonotype was recovered from a woman aged 25 to 39 with Graves disease. The sample here was peripheral blood mononuclear cells (PBMCs), taken at new diagnosis, from a patient treated with antithyroid drugs. V usage is TRBV12-3 or TRBV12-4 and J usage is TRBJ2-4; D call uncertain. The chain's CDR3 is CASSSGPAKNIQYF. In DNA, the CDR3 is TGTGCCAGCAGTTCCGGACCAGCCAAAAACATTCAGTACTTC.